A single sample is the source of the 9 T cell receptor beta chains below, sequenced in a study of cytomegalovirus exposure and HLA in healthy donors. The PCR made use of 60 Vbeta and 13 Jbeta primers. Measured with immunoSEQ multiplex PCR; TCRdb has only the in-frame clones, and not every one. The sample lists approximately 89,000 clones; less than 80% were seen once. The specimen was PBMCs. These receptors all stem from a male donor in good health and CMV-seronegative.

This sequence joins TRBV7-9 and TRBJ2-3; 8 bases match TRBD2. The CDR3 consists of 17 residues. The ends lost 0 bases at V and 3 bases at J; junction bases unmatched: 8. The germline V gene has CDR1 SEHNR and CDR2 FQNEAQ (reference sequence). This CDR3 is CASSLAIRGGGTDTQYF. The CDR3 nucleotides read TGTGCCAGCAGCTTAGCGATTCGGGGGGGAGGTACAGATACGCAGTATTTT.

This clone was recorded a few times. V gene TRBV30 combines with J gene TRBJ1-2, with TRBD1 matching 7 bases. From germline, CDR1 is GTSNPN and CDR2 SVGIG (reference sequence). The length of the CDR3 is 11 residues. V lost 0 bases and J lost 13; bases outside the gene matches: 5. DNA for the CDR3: TGTGCCTGGAGTGTAATAAGGGGGCCCACCTTC. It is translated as CAWSVIRGPTF.

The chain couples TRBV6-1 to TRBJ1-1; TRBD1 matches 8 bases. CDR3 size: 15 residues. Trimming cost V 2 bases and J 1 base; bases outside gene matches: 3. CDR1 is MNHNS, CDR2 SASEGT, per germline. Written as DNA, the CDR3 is TGTGCCAGCAGTGAAAGACAGGGGTCGAACACTGAAGCTTTCTTT. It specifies CASSERQGSNTEAFF.

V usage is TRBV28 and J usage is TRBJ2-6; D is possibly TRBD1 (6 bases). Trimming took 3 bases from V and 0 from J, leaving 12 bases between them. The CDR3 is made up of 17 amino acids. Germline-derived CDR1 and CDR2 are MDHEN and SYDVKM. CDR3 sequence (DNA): TGTGCCAGCAGTTTCCGGACAGCGAGCTCTGGGGCCAACGTCCTGACTTTC. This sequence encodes CASSFRTASSGANVLTF.

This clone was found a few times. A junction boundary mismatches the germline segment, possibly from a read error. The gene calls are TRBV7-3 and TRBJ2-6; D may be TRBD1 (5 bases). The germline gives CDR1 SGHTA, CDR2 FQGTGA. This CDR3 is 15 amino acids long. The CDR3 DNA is TGTGCCAGCAGCCTAAATCCGTCTGGGGCCAACGGCCTGACTTTC. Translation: CASSLNPSGANGLTF.

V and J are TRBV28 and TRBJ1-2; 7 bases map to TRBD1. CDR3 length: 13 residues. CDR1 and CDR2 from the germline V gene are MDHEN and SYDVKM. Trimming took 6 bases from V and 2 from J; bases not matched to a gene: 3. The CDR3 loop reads CASSSGQNYGYTF. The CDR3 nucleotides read TGTGCCAGCAGCTCGGGACAGAACTATGGCTACACCTTC.

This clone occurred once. Here the CDR3 DNA reads TGTGCCAGCAGTCCGGGATACTCCTACGAGCAGTACTTC. Amino acids: CASSPGYSYEQYF. This rearrangement joins TRBV6-1 to TRBJ2-7; perhaps TRBD2 as D (5 bases). The germline CDR1 and CDR2 sequences are MNHNS and SASEGT. The CDR3 totals 13 residues. V was clipped by 5 bases and J by 0 bases, with 8 bases between them.

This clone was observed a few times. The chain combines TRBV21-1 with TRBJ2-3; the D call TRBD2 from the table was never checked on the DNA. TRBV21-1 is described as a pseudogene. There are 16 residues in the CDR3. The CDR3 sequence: CASSKKSAGGWDTQYF. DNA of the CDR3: TGTGCCAGCAGCAAAAAATCGGCGGGAGGATGGGATACGCAGTATTTT.

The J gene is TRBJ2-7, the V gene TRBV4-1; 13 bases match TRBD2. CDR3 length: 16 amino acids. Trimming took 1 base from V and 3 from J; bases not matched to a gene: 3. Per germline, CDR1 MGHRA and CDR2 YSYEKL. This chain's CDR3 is CASSQVRTSGSYEQYF. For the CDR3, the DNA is TGCGCCAGCAGCCAAGTCCGGACTAGCGGGAGCTACGAGCAGTACTTC.